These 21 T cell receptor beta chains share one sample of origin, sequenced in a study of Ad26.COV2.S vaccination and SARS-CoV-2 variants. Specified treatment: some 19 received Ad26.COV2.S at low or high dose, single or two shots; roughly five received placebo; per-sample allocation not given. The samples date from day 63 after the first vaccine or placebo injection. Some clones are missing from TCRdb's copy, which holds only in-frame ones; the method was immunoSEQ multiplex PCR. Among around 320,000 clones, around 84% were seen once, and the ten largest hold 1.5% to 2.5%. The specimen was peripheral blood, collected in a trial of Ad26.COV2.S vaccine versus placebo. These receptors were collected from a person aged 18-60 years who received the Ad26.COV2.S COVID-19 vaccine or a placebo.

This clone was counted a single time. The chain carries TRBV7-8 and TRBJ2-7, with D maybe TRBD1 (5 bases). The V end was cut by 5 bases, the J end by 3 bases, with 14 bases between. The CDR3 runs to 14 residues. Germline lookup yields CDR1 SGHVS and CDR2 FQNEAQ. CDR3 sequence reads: CASSRTDSGYEQYF. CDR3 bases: TGTGCCAGCAGCCGTACCGACAGTGGCTACGAGCAGTACTTC.

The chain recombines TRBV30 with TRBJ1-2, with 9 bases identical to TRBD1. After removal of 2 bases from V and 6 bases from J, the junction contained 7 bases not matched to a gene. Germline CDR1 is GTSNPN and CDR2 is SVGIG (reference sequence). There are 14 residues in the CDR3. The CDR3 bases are TGTGCCTGGAGTCACAGGGGGCGGATAGATGGCTACACCTTC. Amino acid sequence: CAWSHRGRIDGYTF.

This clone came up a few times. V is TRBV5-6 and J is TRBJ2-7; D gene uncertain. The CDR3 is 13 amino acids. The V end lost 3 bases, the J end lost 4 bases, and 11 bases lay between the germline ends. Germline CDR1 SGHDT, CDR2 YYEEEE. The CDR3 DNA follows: TGTGCCAGCAGCTCGGGTTTCGGTTACGAGCAGTACTTC. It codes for CASSSGFGYEQYF. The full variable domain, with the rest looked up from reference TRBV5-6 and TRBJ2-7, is DAGVTQSPTHLIKTRGQQVTLRCSPKSGHDTVSWYQQALGQGPQFIFQYYEEEERQRGNFPDRFSGHQFPNYSSELNVNALLLGDSALYLCASSSGFGYEQYFGPGTRLTVT.

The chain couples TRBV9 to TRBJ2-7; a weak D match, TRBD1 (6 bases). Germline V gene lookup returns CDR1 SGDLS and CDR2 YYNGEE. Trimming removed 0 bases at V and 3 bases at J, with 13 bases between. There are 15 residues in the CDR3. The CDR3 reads CASSVAGEGNYEQYF. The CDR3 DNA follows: TGTGCCAGCAGCGTAGCAGGGGAAGGCAACTACGAGCAGTACTTC.

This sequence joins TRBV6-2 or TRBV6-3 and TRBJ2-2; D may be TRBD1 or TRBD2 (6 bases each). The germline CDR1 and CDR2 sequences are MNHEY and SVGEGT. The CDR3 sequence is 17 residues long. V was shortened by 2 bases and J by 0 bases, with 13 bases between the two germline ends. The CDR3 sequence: CASSYNLGGPNTGELFF. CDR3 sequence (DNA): TGTGCCAGCAGTTACAATTTGGGGGGCCCGAACACCGGGGAGCTGTTTTTT.

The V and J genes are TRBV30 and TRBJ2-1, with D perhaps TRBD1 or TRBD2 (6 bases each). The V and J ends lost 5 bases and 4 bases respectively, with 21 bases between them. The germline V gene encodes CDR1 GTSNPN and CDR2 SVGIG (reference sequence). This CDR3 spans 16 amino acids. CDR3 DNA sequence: TGTGCCTGGGGCGGGGACATAGTCCGCTCGTACAATGAGCAGTTCTTC. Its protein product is CAWGGDIVRSYNEQFF.

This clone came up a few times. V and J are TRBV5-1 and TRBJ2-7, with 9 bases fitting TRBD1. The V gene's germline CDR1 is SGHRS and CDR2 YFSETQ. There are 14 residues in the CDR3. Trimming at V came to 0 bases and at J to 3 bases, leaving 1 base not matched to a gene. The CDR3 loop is CASSLGGQGYEQYF. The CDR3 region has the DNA TGCGCCAGCAGCTTGGGGGGACAGGGCTACGAGCAGTACTTC.

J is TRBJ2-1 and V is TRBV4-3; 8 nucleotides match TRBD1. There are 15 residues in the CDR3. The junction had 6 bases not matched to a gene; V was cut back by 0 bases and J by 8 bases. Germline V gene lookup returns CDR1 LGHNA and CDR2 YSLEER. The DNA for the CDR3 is TGCGCCAGCAGCCAAGAAGGGACAGGTTTGGATGAGCAGTTCTTC. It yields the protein CASSQEGTGLDEQFF.

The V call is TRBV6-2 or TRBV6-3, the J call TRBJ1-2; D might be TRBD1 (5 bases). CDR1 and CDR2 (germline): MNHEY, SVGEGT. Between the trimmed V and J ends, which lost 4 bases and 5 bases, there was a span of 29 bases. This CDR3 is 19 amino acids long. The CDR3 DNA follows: TGTGCCAGCAGTTCGGTCCAGATACTCGGGACGACGACCCCGTATGGCTACACCTTC. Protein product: CASSSVQILGTTTPYGYTF.

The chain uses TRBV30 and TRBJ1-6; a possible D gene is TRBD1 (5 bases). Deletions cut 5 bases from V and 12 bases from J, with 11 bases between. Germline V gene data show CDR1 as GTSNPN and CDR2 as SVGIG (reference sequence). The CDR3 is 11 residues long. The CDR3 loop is CAWRTLGPLHF. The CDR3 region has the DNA TGTGCCTGGCGGACATTAGGACCCCTCCACTTT.

This CDR3 reads CASSPSGSLTTEAFF. The CDR3 DNA reads as TGTGCCAGCAGCCCCTCCGGGAGCCTCACTACTGAAGCTTTCTTT. This chain uses TRBV7-2 with TRBJ1-1; D gene uncertain. Germline V lookup: CDR1 SGHTA, CDR2 FQGNSA. This CDR3 region has 15 residues. Trimming pared 5 bases from V and 5 bases from J, leaving 18 bases between.

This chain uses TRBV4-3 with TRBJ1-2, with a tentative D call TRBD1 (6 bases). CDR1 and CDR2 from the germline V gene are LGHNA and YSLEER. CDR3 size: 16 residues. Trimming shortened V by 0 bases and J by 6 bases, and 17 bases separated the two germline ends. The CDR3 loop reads CASSQDFSWTVDGYTF. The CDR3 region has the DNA TGCGCCAGCAGCCAAGATTTCAGTTGGACAGTGGATGGCTACACCTTC.

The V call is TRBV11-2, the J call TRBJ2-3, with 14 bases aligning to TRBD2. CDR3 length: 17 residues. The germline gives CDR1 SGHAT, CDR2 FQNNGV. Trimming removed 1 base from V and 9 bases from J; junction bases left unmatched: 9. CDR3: CASSLVARLAGGPTQYF. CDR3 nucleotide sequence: TGTGCCAGCAGCTTAGTTGCGCGACTAGCGGGGGGGCCAACGCAGTATTTT.

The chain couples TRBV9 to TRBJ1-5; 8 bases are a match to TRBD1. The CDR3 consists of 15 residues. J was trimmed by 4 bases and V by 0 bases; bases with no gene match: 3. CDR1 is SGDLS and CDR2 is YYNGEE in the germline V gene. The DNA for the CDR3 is TGTGCCAGCAGCGTAGGAGGGGACAGGAATCAGCCCCAGCATTTT. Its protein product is CASSVGGDRNQPQHF.

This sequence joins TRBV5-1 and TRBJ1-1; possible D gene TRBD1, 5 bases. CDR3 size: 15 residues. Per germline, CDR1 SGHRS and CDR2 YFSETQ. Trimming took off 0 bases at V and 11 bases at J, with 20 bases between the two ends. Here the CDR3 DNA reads TGCGCCAGCAGCTTGGAGGGAAACAAAAGGGAGGGGGCTTTCTTT. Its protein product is CASSLEGNKREGAFF.

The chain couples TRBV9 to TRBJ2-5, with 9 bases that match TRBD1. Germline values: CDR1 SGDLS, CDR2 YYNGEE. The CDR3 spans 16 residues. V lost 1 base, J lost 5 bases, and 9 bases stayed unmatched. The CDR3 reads CASSVPRDREFETQYF. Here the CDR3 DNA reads TGTGCCAGCAGCGTACCCCGGGACAGGGAATTTGAGACCCAGTACTTC.

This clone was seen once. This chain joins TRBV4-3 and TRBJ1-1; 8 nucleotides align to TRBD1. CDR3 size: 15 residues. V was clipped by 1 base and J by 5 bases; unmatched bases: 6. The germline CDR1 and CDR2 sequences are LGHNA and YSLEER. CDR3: CASSQGARGQTEAFF. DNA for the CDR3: TGCGCCAGCAGCCAAGGGGCCAGGGGGCAAACTGAAGCTTTCTTT.

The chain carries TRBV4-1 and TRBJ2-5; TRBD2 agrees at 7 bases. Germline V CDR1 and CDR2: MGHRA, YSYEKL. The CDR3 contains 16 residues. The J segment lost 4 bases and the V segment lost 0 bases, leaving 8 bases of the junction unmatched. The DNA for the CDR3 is TGCGCCAGCAGCCAAGATCGCTTGGGAGGGGCAGAGACCCAGTACTTC. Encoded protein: CASSQDRLGGAETQYF.

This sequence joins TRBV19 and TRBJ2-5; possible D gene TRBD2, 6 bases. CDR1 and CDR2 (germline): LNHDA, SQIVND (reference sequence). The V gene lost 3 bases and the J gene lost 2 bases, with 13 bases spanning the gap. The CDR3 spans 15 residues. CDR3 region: CASSIGAGRQETQYF. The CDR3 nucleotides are TGTGCCAGTAGTATTGGGGCAGGGAGGCAAGAGACCCAGTACTTC.

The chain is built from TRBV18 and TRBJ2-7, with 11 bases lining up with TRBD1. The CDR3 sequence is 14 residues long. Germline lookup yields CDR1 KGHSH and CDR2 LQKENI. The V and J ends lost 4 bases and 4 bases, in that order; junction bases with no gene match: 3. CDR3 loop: CASSQGQGGYEQYF. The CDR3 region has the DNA TGTGCCAGCTCACAGGGACAGGGGGGGTACGAGCAGTACTTC.

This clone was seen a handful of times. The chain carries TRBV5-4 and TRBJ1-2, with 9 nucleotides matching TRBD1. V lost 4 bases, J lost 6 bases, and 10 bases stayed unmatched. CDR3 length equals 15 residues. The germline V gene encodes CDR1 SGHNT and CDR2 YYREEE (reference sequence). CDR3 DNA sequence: TGTGCCAGCAGCCCAGGGACGGACAGGGGAAATGGCTACACCTTC. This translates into CASSPGTDRGNGYTF.